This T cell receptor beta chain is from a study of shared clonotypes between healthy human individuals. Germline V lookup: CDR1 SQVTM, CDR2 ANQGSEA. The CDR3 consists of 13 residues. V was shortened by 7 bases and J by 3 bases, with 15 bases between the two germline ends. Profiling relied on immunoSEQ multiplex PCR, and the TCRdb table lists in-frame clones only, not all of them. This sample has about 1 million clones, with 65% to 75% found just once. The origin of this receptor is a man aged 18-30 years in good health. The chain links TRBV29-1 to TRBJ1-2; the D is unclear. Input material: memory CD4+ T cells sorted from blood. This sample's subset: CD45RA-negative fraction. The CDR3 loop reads CSAYEGEDYGYTF. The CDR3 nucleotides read TGCAGCGCTTACGAGGGAGAGGACTATGGCTACACCTTC.